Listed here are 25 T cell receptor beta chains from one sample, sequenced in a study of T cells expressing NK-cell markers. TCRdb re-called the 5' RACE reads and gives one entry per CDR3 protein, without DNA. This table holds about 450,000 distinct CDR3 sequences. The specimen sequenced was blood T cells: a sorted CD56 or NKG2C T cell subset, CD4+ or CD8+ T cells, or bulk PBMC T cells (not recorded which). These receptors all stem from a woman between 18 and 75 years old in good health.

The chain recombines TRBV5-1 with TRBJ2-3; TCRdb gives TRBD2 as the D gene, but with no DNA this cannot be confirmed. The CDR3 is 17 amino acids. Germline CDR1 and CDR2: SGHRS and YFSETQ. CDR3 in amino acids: CASSQGLAGQSTDTQYF.

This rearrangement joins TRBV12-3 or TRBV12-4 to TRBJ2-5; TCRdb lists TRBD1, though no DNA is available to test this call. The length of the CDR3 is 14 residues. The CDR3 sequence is CASRGTGAVETQYF.

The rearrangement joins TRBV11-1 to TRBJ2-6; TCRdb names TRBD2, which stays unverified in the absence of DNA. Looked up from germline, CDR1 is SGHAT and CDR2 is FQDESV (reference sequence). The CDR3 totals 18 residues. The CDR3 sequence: CASTGEGSKLSGANVLTF.

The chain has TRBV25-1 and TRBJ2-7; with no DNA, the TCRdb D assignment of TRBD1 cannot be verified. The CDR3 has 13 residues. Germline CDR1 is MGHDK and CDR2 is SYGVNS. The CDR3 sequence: CASGNRGGYEQYF.

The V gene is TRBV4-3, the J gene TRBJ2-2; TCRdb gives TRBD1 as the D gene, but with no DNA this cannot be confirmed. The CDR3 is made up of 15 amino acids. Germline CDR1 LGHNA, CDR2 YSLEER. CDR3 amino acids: CASSQDWGATGELFF.

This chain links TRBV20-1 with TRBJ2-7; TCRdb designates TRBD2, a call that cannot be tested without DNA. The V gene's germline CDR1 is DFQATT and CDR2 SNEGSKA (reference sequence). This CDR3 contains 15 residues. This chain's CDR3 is CSARDGTSGSYEQYF.

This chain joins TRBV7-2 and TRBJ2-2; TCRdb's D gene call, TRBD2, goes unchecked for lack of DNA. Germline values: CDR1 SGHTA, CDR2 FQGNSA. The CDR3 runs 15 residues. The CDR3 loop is CASSLQWEETGELFF.

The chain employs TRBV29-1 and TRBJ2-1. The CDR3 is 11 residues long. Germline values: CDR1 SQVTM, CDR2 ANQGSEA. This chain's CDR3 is CSVTGHNEQFF.

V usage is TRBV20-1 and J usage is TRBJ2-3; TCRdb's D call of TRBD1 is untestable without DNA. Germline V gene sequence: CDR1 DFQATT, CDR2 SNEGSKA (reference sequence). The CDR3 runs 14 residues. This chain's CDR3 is CSANRGPQTDTQYF.

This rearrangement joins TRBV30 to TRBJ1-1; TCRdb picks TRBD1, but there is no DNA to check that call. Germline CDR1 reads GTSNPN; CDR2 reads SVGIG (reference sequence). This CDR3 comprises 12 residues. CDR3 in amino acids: CAWSPGIAEAFF. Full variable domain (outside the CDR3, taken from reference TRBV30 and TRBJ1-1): SQTIHQWPATLVQPVGSPLSLECTVEGTSNPNLYWYRQAAGRGLQLLFYSVGIGQISSEVPQNLSASRPQDRQFILSSKKLLLSDSGFYLCAWSPGIAEAFFGQGTRLTVV.

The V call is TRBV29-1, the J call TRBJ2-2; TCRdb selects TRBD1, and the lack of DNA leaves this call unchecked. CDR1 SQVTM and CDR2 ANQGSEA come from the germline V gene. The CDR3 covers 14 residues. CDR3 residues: CSATRDTLGGELFF.

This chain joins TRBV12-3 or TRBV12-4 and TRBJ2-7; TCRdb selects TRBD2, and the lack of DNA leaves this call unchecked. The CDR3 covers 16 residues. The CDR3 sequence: CASTLVGLAGGYEQYF.

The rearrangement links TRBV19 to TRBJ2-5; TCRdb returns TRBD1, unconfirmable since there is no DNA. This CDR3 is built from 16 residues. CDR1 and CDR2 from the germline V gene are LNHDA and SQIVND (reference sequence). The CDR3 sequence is CASSTLTGGYQETQYF. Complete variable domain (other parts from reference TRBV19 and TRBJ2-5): DGGITQSPKYLFRKEGQNVTLSCEQNLNHDAMYWYRQDPGQGLRLIYYSQIVNDFQKGDIAEGYSVSREKKESFPLTVTSAQKNPTAFYLCASSTLTGGYQETQYFGPGTRLLVL.

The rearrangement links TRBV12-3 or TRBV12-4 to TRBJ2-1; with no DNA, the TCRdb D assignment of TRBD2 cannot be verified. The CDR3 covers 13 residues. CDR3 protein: CASSPSWGNEQFF.

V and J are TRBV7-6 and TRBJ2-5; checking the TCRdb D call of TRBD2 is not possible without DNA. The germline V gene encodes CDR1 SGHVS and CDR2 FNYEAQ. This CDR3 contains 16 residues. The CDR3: CATAPRGGSGRETQYF.

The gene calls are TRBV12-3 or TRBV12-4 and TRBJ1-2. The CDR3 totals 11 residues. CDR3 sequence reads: CASSPSGGYTF.

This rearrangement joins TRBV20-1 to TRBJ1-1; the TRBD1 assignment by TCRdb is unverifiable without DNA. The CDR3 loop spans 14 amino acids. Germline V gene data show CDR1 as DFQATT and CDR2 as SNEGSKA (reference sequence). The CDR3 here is CSARIPGLYTEAFF.

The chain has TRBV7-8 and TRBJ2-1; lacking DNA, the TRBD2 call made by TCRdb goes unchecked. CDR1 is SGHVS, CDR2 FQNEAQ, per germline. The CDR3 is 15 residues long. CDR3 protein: CASSATGGTYNEQFF. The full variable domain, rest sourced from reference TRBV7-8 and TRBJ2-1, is GAGVSQSPRYKVAKRGQDVALRCDPISGHVSLFWYQQALGQGPEFLTYFQNEAQLDKSGLPSDRFFAERPEGSVSTLKIQRTQQEDSAVYLCASSATGGTYNEQFFGPGTRLTVL.

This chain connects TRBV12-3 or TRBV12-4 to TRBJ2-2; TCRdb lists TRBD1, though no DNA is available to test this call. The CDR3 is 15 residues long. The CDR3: CASSRQDRNTGELFF.

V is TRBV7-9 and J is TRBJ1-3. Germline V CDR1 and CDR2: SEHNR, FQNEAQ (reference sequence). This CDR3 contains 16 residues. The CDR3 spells CASSPPFPSSGNTIYF.

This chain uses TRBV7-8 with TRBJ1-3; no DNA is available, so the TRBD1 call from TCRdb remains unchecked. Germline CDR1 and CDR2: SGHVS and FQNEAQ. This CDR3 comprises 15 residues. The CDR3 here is CASSRDRDSGNTIYF.

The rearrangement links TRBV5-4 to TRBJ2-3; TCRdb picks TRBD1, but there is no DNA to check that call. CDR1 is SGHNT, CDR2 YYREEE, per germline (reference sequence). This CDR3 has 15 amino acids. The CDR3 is CASSAMWGGTDTQYF.

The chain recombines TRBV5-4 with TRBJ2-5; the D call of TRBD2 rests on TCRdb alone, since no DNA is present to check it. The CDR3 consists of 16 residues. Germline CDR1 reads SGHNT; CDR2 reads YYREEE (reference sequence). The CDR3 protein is CASSHPERENQETQYF.

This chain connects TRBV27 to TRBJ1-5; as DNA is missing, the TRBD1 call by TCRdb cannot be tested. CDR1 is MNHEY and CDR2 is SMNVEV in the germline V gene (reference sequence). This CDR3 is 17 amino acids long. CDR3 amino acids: CASSLGDPTGYKQPQHF.

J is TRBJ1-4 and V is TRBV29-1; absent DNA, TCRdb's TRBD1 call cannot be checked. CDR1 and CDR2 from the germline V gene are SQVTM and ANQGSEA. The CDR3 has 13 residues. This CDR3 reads CSANTGEGEKLFF.